This entry features one T cell receptor beta chain sequence. As yet, its antigen is unknown. V shed 3 bases and J 8 bases; nucleotides not matched to a gene: 6. This CDR3 is built from 14 residues. Germline CDR1 is SGHVS and CDR2 is FNYEAQ. Produced via immunoSEQ multiplex PCR; TCRdb's table is partial and in-frame only. The profile shows 110,000 or so clones, over 75% of them singletons. This sample stems from a study of T cell responses to AZD1222 COVID-19 vaccine. At the level of the study: Analysis merged second doses at about 4 or about 12 weeks. Study results and limitations: Unmutated variant regions are reportedly the target of nearly half of TCRs that are spike-specific. Donors skewed white British and female; clonal diversity was possibly underestimated. It was only a handful of AZD1222 recipients who were seropositive at baseline.

The input for sequencing was peripheral blood, taken on day 0 of AZD1222 vaccination. The chain has TRBV7-6 and TRBJ2-1; 8 bases agree with TRBD1. The sequence was obtained from an adult in good health. The CDR3 coding sequence is TGTGCCAGCAGCTTCAGGGGGCTAAGTGATGAGCAGTTCTTC. Its translation is CASSFRGLSDEQFF.